This TCR beta chain was sequenced for a study of human T cells and chemical hapten exposure. Broader study findings: The study found that DPC sensitization did not change TCRs above 1 in 1000 frequency.

This clonotype showed up just a few times. Antigen specificity is unknown. This CDR3 has 12 amino acids. Looked up from germline, CDR1 is SNHLY and CDR2 is FYNNEI. Trimming cost V 6 bases and J 5 bases, with 9 bases left between them. In the source study's methods: Counts of TCRs in each sample centred on a median of 95,638 and extended from about 24,000 to 680,000. Each CDR3 protein is one row after TCRdb ran MiXCR on the RACE reads. These V and J calls rely on TCRdb rather than the paper's analysis. In the table there are 80,000 to 100,000 distinct CDR3 sequences, around 11% of which are singletons. Regarding time point: patch test 1, 2 weeks after DPC sensitization. The treatment was: therapeutic diphenylcyclopropenone sensitization with weekly scalp DPC.

The rearrangement uses TRBV2 and TRBJ2-3; D assignment may be TRBD1 or TRBD2 (5 bases each). The sequence was collected from a middle-aged woman with alopecia areata. Some clones in this sample may be carry-over from other donors' samples. Source: whole blood, taken in connection with sensitization to the hapten diphenylcyclopropenone (DPC). In DNA form, the CDR3 reads TGTGCCAGCAGAGGGGACGTAGATACGCAGTATTTT. Translating gives CASRGDVDTQYF.